This section outlines one T cell receptor beta chain sequence together with its context. MiXCR, applied by TCRdb to the 5' RACE reads, yields one record per CDR3 protein. The table lists more than 450,000 distinct CDR3 sequences, about a sixth of them singletons. The CDR3 has 19 residues. CDR1 and CDR2 (germline): SGHTA, FQGNSA. The junction had 9 bases not matched to a gene; V was cut back by 3 bases and J by 0 bases. This sample was taken from a study of T-cell memory formation after mild COVID-19. Input material: PBMCs or a T cell subset sorted from them (not recorded which). The chain combines TRBV7-2 with TRBJ2-6; TRBD1 matches at 9 bases. This TCR derives from an adult woman who had mild COVID-19 (a few samples of this study predate the infection). Cell type and time point are not known. CDR3 protein: CASSFPRTGAFSGANVLTF. CDR3 sequence (DNA): TGTGCCAGCAGCTTCCCCAGGACAGGGGCCTTCTCTGGGGCCAACGTCCTGACTTTC.